The clone carrying this TCR beta chain has only one observation. Its specificity is unknown. Then a second PCR, running roughly 7 to 11 cycles, was carried out with a sample-barcoded 5' primer and a J-beta primer mix. The authors tagged each cDNA molecule using a template-switch adaptor with 12 random nucleotides. TCRdb recomputed calls from the 5' RACE reads with MiXCR, one row per CDR3 protein. The table includes approximately 800,000 distinct CDR3 sequences, 62% detected once. This entry belongs to a study of blood T cells in healthy people across ages. Study-wide results and limits: The study regarded diversity estimates from one million T cells as underestimates.

Healthy Caucasian individuals from Russia aged roughly 6 to 100 served as donors. Sequencing was carried out using blood. The TCR sequence derives from a man in his thirties or forties in good health.

CDR3 sequence: CASSPGTAKNEKLFF. In DNA form, the CDR3 reads TGTGCCAGCAGCCCCGGGACAGCGAAAAATGAAAAACTGTTTTTT. This chain connects TRBV9 to TRBJ1-4; 7 bases line up with TRBD1. After removal of 4 bases from V and 5 bases from J, the junction contained 8 bases not matched to a gene. CDR3 size: 15 residues. Germline lookup yields CDR1 SGDLS and CDR2 YYNGEE.